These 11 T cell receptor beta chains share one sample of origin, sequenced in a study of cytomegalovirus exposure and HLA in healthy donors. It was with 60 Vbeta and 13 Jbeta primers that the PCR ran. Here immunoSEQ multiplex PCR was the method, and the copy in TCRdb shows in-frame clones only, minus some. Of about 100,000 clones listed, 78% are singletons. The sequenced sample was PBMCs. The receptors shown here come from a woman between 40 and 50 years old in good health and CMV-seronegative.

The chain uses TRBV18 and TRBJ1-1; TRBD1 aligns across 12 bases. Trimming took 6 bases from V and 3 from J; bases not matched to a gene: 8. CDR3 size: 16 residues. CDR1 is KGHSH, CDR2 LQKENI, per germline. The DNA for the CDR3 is TGTGCCAGCTCCCCGGGGACAGGGGGCGAGGACACTGAAGCTTTCTTT. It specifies CASSPGTGGEDTEAFF.

In nucleotides, the CDR3 is TGTGCCAGCAGCTTAACGACGGGGAACACTGAAGCTTTCTTT. Its translation: CASSLTTGNTEAFF. The V and J genes are TRBV11-2 and TRBJ1-1; D is uncertain. Per the germline V gene, CDR1 is SGHAT and CDR2 is FQNNGV. V lost 2 bases to trimming and J lost 1 base, with 8 bases between them. The length of the CDR3 is 14 residues.

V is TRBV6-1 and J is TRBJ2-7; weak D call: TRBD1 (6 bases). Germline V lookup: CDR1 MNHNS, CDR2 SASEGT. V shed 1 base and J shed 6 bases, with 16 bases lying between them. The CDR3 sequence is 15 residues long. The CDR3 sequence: CASSEGRIGTPEQYF. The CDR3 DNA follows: TGTGCCAGCAGTGAAGGAAGAATCGGGACACCCGAGCAGTACTTC.

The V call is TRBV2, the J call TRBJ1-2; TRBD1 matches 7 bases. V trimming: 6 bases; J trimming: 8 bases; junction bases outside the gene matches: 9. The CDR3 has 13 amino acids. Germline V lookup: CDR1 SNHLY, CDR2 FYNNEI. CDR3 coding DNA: TGTGCCAGCAGAAACAACAGGGGCAGCGGCTACACCTTC. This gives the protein CASRNNRGSGYTF.

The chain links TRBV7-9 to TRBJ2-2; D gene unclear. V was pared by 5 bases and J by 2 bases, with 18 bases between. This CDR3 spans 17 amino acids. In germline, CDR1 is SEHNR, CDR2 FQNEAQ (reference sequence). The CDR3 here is CASSLRSRLGNTGELFF. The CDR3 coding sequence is TGTGCCAGCAGCCTAAGATCGCGCCTTGGTAACACCGGGGAGCTGTTTTTT. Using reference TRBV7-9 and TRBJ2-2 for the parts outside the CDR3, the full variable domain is DTGVSQNPRHKITKRGQNVTFRCDPISEHNRLYWYRQTLGQGPEFLTYFQNEAQLEKSRLLSDRFSAERPKGSFSTLEIQRTEQGDSAMYLCASSLRSRLGNTGELFFGEGSRLTVL.

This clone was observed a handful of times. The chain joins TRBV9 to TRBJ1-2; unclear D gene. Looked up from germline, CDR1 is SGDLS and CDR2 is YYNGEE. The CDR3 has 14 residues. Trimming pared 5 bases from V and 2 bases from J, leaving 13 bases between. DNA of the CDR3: TGTGCCAGCAGGGACTCGGGCAAGAACTATGGCTACACCTTC. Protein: CASRDSGKNYGYTF.

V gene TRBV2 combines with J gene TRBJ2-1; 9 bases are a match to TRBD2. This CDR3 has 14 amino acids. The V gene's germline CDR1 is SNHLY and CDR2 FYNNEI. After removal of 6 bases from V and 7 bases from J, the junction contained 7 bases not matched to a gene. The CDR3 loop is CASSRRGGVNEQFF. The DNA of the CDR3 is TGTGCCAGCAGCAGGCGGGGGGGAGTTAATGAGCAGTTCTTC.

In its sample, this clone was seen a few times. CDR3 region: CASYEEYNQPQHF. The CDR3 DNA is TGTGCCAGCTACGAGGAGTACAATCAGCCCCAGCATTTT. The chain is built from TRBV28 and TRBJ1-5; D uncertain. Germline CDR1 and CDR2: MDHEN and SYDVKM. There are 13 residues in the CDR3. Trimming pared 8 bases from V and 3 bases from J, leaving 11 bases between.

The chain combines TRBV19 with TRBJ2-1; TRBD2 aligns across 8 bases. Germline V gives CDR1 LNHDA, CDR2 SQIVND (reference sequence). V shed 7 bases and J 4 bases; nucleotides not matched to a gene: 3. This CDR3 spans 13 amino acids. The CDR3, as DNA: TGTGCCAGTACTAGCGGGTCTTACAATGAGCAGTTCTTC. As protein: CASTSGSYNEQFF.

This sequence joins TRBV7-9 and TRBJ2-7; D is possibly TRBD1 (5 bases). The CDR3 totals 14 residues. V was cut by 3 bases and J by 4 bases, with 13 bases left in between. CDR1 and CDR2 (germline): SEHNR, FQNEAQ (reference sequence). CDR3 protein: CASSFGPGRYEQYF. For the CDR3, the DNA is TGTGCCAGCAGCTTCGGCCCAGGGCGGTACGAGCAGTACTTC.

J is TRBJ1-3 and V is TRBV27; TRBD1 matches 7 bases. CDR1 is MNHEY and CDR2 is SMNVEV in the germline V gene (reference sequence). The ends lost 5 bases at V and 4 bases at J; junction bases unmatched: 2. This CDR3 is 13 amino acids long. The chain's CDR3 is CASSLGQGNTIYF. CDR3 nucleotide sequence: TGTGCCAGCAGTCTGGGACAGGGAAACACCATATATTTT.